This T cell receptor beta chain was profiled in a study of pediatric ulcerative colitis. Whole-study findings and limits: Substantially fewer templates came from a couple of patients' blood samples. A couple of rectal clonotypes were found only in ulcerative colitis patients, all of them. Repertoires came from total lymphocyte DNA, not specific subsets.

Looked up from germline, CDR1 is SGHTA and CDR2 is FQGNSA. This CDR3 has 13 residues. Trimming removed 5 bases from V and 5 bases from J, with 9 bases in between. Samples were sequenced at Survey level, maximum 500,000 reads. This table comes from immunoSEQ multiplex PCR, and its TCRdb copy is limited to in-frame clones, with some not included. The table has 55,000 to 75,000 clones, less than 90% seen once. In the case of this clone: Its target is unknown.

The sequenced sample consisted of blood. This receptor was obtained from a boy under 18 with severe ulcerative colitis. This chain uses TRBV7-2 with TRBJ2-2; D unresolved. CDR3 region: CASSPVGTGELFF. The DNA of the CDR3 is TGTGCCAGCAGCCCAGTAGGTACCGGGGAGCTGTTTTTT. Using reference TRBV7-2 and TRBJ2-2 for the parts outside the CDR3, the full variable domain is GAGVSQSPSNKVTEKGKDVELRCDPISGHTALYWYRQSLGQGLEFLIYFQGNSAPDKSGLPSDRFSAERTGGSVSTLTIQRTQQEDSAVYLCASSPVGTGELFFGEGSRLTVL.